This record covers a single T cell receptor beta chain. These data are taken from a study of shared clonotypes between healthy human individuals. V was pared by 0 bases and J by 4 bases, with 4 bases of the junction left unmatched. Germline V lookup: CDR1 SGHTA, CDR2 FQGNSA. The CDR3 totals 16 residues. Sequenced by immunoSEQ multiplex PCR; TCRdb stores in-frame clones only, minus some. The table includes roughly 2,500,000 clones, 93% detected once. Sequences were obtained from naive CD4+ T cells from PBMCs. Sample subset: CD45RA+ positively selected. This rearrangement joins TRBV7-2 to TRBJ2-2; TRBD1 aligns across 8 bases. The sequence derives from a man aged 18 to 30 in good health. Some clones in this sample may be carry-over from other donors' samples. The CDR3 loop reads CASSLAGQGATGELFF. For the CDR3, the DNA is TGTGCCAGCAGCTTAGCGGGGCAGGGGGCCACCGGGGAGCTGTTTTTT.